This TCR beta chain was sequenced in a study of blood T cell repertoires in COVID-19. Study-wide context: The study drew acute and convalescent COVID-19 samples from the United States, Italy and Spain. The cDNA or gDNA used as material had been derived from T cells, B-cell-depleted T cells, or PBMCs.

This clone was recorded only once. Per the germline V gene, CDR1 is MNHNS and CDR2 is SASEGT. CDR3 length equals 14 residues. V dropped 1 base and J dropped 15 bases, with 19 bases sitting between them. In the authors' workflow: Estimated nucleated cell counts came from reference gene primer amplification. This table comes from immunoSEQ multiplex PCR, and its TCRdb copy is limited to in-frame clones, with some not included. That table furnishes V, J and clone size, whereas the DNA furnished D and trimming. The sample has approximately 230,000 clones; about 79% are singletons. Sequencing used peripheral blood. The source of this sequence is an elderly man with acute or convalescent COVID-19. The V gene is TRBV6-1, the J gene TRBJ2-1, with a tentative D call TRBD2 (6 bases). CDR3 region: CASSEVGLPERGFF. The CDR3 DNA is TGTGCCAGCAGTGAAGTGGGACTCCCCGAGCGAGGGTTCTTC.